A few counts support the clone carrying this TCR beta chain. There are 15 residues in the CDR3. Trimming left V 4 bases short and J 8 bases short, with 18 bases between. CDR1 is SGHRS and CDR2 is YFSETQ in the germline V gene. These data are taken from a study of blood T cell repertoires in COVID-19. Sequenced by immunoSEQ multiplex PCR; TCRdb stores in-frame clones only, minus some. The repertoire holds 55,000 to 70,000 clones, over 80% seen once, with approximately 20% in the top ten. The gene calls are TRBV5-1 and TRBJ1-4; D is perhaps TRBD1 (6 bases). This clonotype originated in a woman in her fifties or sixties with acute or convalescent COVID-19. Sequencing input: peripheral blood. CDR3 in DNA: TGCGCCAGCAGCGCTGAACGGGGGGCCGGGGAAAAACTGTTTTTT. Translation gives CASSAERGAGEKLFF.